The rows below give T cell receptor beta chains drawn from one sample of a study of blood T cells in healthy people across ages. TCRdb ran MiXCR on the 5' RACE reads and lists one entry per CDR3 protein. The table records 790,000 or so distinct CDR3 sequences, roughly 50% of them present only once. Sequences were obtained from blood. All receptors come from a man in his forties or fifties in good health. The CDR3 runs from the conserved cysteine through the conserved F or W.

V,J,CDR3
TRBV28,TRBJ2-3,CASRQGRNTQYF
TRBV7-2,TRBJ2-3,CASSSISGADTQYF
TRBV27,TRBJ2-1,CASSELAGVEQFF
TRBV20-1,TRBJ2-1,CSAPTVLNEQFF
TRBV20-1,TRBJ1-2,CSAEFRGEVHYGYTF
TRBV9,TRBJ1-2,CASSLEVAGVNYGYTF
TRBV25-1,TRBJ1-2,CASSESVERGLAGYTF
TRBV3-1,TRBJ2-7,CASSQYPPSYEQYF
TRBV11-3,TRBJ2-1,CASSFSWAGGTANEQFF
TRBV4-1,TRBJ1-1,CASSPKQGLTEAFF
TRBV11-2,TRBJ1-1,CASSLDSNEAFF
TRBV15,TRBJ2-7,CFDTGGEQYF
TRBV20-1,TRBJ1-6,CSARRETGLFSPLHF
TRBV7-9,NA,CASSLANGGYEQYF
TRBV29-1,TRBJ2-6,CSATQGVGANVLTF
TRBV20-1,TRBJ2-2,CSAGPIDATGELFF
TRBV7-9,TRBJ2-1,CASSLAGLNNEQFF
TRBV7-9,TRBJ2-5,CASSLVGLLETQYF
TRBV6-1,TRBJ1-6,CASSRLSGQGNSPLHF
TRBV2,TRBJ2-2,CASSRTSGGANTGELFF
TRBV7-2,TRBJ2-6,CASSLSWFSGANVLTF
TRBV6-5,TRBJ2-7,CASSPSPGTAYEQYF
TRBV6-1,TRBJ1-5,CASSDPGGGLVQPQHF
TRBV12-3/TRBV12-4,TRBJ2-1,CASSFGSILPFSQFF
TRBV29-1,TRBJ1-2,CSGGTNNYGYTF
TRBV4-1,TRBJ1-1,CASSQDRVTGTEAFF
TRBV6-2/TRBV6-3,TRBJ2-1,CASIYLPGQGANEQFF
TRBV4-2,TRBJ2-5,CASSPSTSSTRQETQYF
TRBV7-2,TRBJ2-7,CAGSPSGGYEQYF
TRBV12-3/TRBV12-4,TRBJ2-1,CASSSSSGAYNEQFF
TRBV12-3/TRBV12-4,TRBJ1-2,CASSPGTGYGGYTF
TRBV7-9,TRBJ1-1,CASSFKGDTEAFF